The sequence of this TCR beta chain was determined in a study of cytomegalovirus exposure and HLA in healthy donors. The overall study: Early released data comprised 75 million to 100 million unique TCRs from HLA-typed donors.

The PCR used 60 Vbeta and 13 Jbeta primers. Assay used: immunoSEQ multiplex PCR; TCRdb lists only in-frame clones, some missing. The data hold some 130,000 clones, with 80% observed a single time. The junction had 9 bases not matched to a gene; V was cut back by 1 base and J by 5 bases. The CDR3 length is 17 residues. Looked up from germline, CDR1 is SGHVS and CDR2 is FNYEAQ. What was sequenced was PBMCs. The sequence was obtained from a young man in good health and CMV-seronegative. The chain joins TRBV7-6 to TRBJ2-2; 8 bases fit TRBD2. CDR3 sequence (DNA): TGTGCCAGCAGCTTAGGTGTCCCTAGCGGGCTTACCGGGGAGCTGTTTTTT. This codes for CASSLGVPSGLTGELFF.